These 4 T cell receptor beta chains were sequenced from one sample in a study of technical replicates of blood from a few donors. Some clones are missing from TCRdb's copy, which holds only in-frame ones; the method was immunoSEQ multiplex PCR. The table lists 70,000 to 75,000 clones, roughly 94% of them singletons. Input material: T cells isolated from PBMCs. The source of these receptors is a human donor in good health.

In this sample, this clone turned up once. The genes are TRBV7-9 and TRBJ2-2, with D unclear. This CDR3 spans 11 amino acids. Trimming stripped 7 bases from V and 9 bases from J, with 9 bases between. Per the germline V gene, CDR1 is SEHNR and CDR2 is FQNEAQ (reference sequence). The CDR3 DNA reads as TGTGCCAGCACCCTGGCCCGGGAGCTGTTTTTT. This translates into CASTLARELFF.

J is TRBJ2-3 and V is TRBV7-2; D not resolved. Germline CDR1 reads SGHTA; CDR2 reads FQGNSA. The CDR3 contains 15 residues. V lost 5 bases and J 0 bases, leaving 12 bases between the germline ends. The CDR3 loop reads CASSARLGSTDTQYF. Here the CDR3 DNA reads TGTGCCAGCAGCGCTAGGTTGGGTAGCACAGATACGCAGTATTTT.

CDR3 loop: CASSLDTVTDTQYF. In nucleotides, the CDR3 is TGTGCCAGCAGCTTAGACACAGTTACAGATACGCAGTATTTT. The rearrangement links TRBV11-2 to TRBJ2-3, with D hard to call. Germline CDR1 SGHAT, CDR2 FQNNGV. The CDR3 totals 14 residues. V lost 0 bases and J 3 bases, leaving 7 bases between the germline ends.

This clone was observed a single time. The chain uses TRBV2 and TRBJ1-5; D not resolved. The germline gives CDR1 SNHLY, CDR2 FYNNEI. The CDR3 has 13 amino acids. The V end was cut by 4 bases, the J end by 4 bases, with 8 bases between. This CDR3 is CASSGVENQPQHF. DNA of the CDR3: TGTGCCAGCAGTGGTGTGGAGAATCAGCCCCAGCATTTT.